Ten or more counts support the clone carrying this T cell receptor (beta chain). The data belong to a study of T cells in Graves' hyperthyroidism and ophthalmopathy. With 3 bases removed from V and 4 bases from J, the gap between germline ends came to 15 bases. Germline loops: CDR1 GTSNPN, CDR2 SVGIG (reference sequence). This CDR3 has 15 amino acids. It was RNA transcripts that yielded the amplified TCR beta CDR3 regions. A set of HTBI primers served as the primers for a first-round RT-PCR of the TCR CDR3. TCRdb fed the multiplex PCR reads into MiXCR, producing one record per CDR3 protein. The repertoire holds more than 450,000 distinct CDR3 sequences, with 14% as singletons.

The chain couples TRBV30 to TRBJ2-2; the D gene is possibly TRBD1 (6 bases). This clonotype originated in a woman aged 40 to 50 with Graves' hyperthyroidism. Specimen: blood. CDR3 region: CAWREQAGVTGELFF. The CDR3 bases are TGTGCCTGGAGAGAGCAGGCAGGGGTCACCGGGGAGCTGTTTTTT.